The next 8 T cell receptor beta chains were all read from a single sample in a study of T cells in Graves' hyperthyroidism and ophthalmopathy. TCR beta CDR3 sequences were amplified from RNA transcripts. With the HTBI primer set, the TCR CDR3 went through a first round of RT-PCR. TCRdb recomputed calls from the multiplex PCR reads with MiXCR, one row per CDR3 protein. The data contain some 500,000 distinct CDR3 sequences, about 16% of them singletons. Sequencing used blood. All receptors come from a woman in her twenties or thirties with Graves' ophthalmopathy.

In its sample, this clonotype was seen many times. The chain recombines TRBV28 with TRBJ2-5; D might be TRBD1 or TRBD2, each matching 5 bases. The CDR3 spans 15 residues. The V end was cut by 7 bases, the J end by 1 base, with 16 bases between. Germline loops: CDR1 MDHEN, CDR2 SYDVKM. CDR3 protein: CASTGTEVAQETQYF. The CDR3 DNA follows: TGTGCCAGCACCGGGACCGAGGTAGCCCAAGAGACCCAGTACTTC.

This clonotype was seen a handful of times. The chain uses TRBV2 and TRBJ1-4; 7 nucleotides line up with TRBD1. The CDR3 is 13 amino acids. V lost 4 bases and J lost 11; bases outside the gene matches: 7. Per the germline V gene, CDR1 is SNHLY and CDR2 is FYNNEI. In nucleotides, the CDR3 is TGTGCCAGCAGTGCGGGACAGAAGCCCAAACTGTTTTTT. The encoded protein is CASSAGQKPKLFF.

There are many counts of this clonotype. The chain recombines TRBV30 with TRBJ2-5, with D perhaps matching TRBD1 or TRBD2 (5 bases each). Between the trimmed V and J ends, which lost 0 bases and 7 bases, there was a span of 15 bases. The CDR3 covers 14 residues. Germline V CDR1 and CDR2: GTSNPN, SVGIG (reference sequence). The CDR3 region is CAWSVLQGPGTQYF. In nucleotides, the CDR3 is TGTGCCTGGAGTGTACTCCAGGGACCGGGGACCCAGTACTTC. The complete variable domain, with remaining parts taken from reference TRBV30 and TRBJ2-5, reads SQTIHQWPATLVQPVGSPLSLECTVEGTSNPNLYWYRQAAGRGLQLLFYSVGIGQISSEVPQNLSASRPQDRQFILSSKKLLLSDSGFYLCAWSVLQGPGTQYFGPGTRLLVL.

This clonotype was found many times. This rearrangement joins TRBV12-5 to TRBJ2-5, with D unresolved. Germline CDR1 and CDR2: LGHNT and FRNRAP. Deletions cut 4 bases from V and 1 base from J, with 7 bases between. There are 13 residues in the CDR3. The CDR3 DNA reads TGTGCTAGTGGTTCCGACACCCAAGAGACCCAGTACTTC. Amino acids: CASGSDTQETQYF.

This clonotype came up a few times. V and J are TRBV10-3 and TRBJ2-7, with D hard to call. Germline CDR1 is ENHRY and CDR2 is SYGVKD. The CDR3 has 12 residues. Trimming took off 2 bases at V and 3 bases at J, with 5 bases between the two ends. CDR3 protein: CAISENGYEQYF. The CDR3 region has the DNA TGTGCCATCAGTGAGAACGGCTACGAGCAGTACTTC.

There are many counts of this clonotype. The rearrangement links TRBV7-6 to TRBJ2-7, with 13 bases aligning to TRBD2. V gave up 5 bases and J gave up 2 bases; unmatched junction bases: 6. This CDR3 region has 16 residues. Germline lookup yields CDR1 SGHVS and CDR2 FNYEAQ. Written as DNA, the CDR3 is TGTGCCAGCAGCCGAACTAGCGGGAGGGTCACCTACGAGCAGTACTTC. It codes for CASSRTSGRVTYEQYF.

This clonotype was picked up a small number of times. V is TRBV14 and J is TRBJ1-1; perhaps TRBD1 as D (5 bases). Germline CDR1 and CDR2: SGHDN and FVKESK. The germline V and J ends were trimmed by 1 base and 7 bases, with 13 bases remaining between them. This CDR3 is built from 14 residues. CDR3 sequence: CASSQGTWDREAFF. Here the CDR3 DNA reads TGTGCCAGCAGCCAAGGGACTTGGGACCGTGAAGCTTTCTTT.

In this sample, this clonotype turned up many times. The chain has TRBV6-1 and TRBJ1-5, with D perhaps matching TRBD1 (5 bases). The CDR3 sequence is 15 residues long. Between the trimmed V and J ends, which lost 3 bases and 3 bases, there was a span of 12 bases. Germline-derived CDR1 and CDR2 are MNHNS and SASEGT. The CDR3 DNA reads TGTGCCAGCAGTGATTCCCAGGGCCCCAATCAGCCCCAGCATTTT. Amino acids: CASSDSQGPNQPQHF.